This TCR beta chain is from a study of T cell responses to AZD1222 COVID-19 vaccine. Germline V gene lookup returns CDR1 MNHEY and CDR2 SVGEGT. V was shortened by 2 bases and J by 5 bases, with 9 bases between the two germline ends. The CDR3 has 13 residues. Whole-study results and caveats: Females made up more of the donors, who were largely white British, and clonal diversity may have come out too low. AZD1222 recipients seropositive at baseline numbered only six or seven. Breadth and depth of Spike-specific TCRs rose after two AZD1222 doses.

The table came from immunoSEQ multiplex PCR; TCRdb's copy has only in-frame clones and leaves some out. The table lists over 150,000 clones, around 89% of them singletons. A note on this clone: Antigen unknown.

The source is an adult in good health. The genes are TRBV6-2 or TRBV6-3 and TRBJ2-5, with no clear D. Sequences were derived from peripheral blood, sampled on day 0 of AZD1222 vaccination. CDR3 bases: TGTGCCAGCAGTTACGGAAGGTGGGAGACCCAGTACTTC. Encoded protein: CASSYGRWETQYF.